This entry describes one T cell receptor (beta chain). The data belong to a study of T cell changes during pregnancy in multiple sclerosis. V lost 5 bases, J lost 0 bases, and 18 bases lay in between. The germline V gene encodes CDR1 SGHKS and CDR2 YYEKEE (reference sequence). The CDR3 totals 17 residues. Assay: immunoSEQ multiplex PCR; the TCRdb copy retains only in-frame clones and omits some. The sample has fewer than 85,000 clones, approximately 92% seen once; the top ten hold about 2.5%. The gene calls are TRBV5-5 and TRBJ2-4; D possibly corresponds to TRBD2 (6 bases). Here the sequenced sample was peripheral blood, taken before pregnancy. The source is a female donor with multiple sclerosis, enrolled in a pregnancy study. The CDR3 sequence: CASRVGGRAIAKNIQYF. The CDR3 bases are TGTGCCAGCAGGGTTGGAGGGCGGGCAATAGCCAAAAACATTCAGTACTTC. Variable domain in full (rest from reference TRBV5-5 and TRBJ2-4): DAGVTQSPTHLIKTRGQQVTLRCSPISGHKSVSWYQQVLGQGPQFIFQYYEKEERGRGNFPDRFSARQFPNYSSELNVNALLLGDSALYLCASRVGGRAIAKNIQYFGAGTRLSVL.